This TCR beta chain emerged from a study of CD8+CD57+ T cells in acquired aplastic anemia. Overall study: Across the sorted CD4+ and CD8+ cells, DNA amounts averaged approximately 3.1 ug. Findings and limits, study-wide: Researchers report that some 31 CD8+ CDR3 sequences appeared in both patients and controls. Statistical testing detected no significant gap in CD8+ Simpson's diversity between patients and controls.

This CDR3 is 16 amino acids long. CDR1 and CDR2 (germline): SNHLY, FYNNEI. Germline trimming cut 4 bases from V and 3 bases from J; bases unmatched to any gene: 10. Turning to this clonotype: Its target is not known.

Genomic DNA acted as the template from which TCR beta VDJ combination and CDR3 sequence profiling were carried out. TCRdb analysed the reads with MiXCR anew, one entry per CDR3 protein. Here the sample spans around 200,000 distinct CDR3 sequences, approximately 60% being singletons. What was sequenced was sorted CD4+, CD8+, or CD8+CD57+ T cells (not recorded which) from PBMCs. This clonotype was obtained from a human donor in good health. The rearrangement uses TRBV2 and TRBJ2-7; TRBD1 agrees at 9 bases. CDR3 bases: TGTGCCAGCAGTGCCTTGGGACAGGGCTACTTCTACGAGCAGTACTTC. Its translation is CASSALGQGYFYEQYF.